The rows below give T cell receptor beta chains drawn from one sample of a study of shared clonotypes between healthy human individuals. Sequenced by immunoSEQ multiplex PCR; TCRdb stores in-frame clones only, minus some. Here the sample spans about 700,000 clones, approximately 74% being singletons. The sequenced sample was memory CD4+ T cells sorted from blood. The source of these receptors is a woman in her thirties in good health. Each CDR3 is given with its conserved first and last residue.

TRBJ1-5	TRBV19	CASSMDRSNQPQHF
TRBJ2-3	TRBV27	CASSPNGDTQYF
TRBJ1-4	TRBV5-1	CASSVDSTNEKLFF
TRBJ1-6	TRBV4-2	CASSQDQNNSPLHF
TRBJ2-7	TRBV5-1	CASRSQGNYEQYF
TRBJ1-5	TRBV6-1	CASSEDERAQHF
TRBJ1-1	TRBV29-1	CSVSQGLNTEAFF
TRBJ2-3	TRBV6-4	CASSMTSGSTDTQYF
TRBJ1-2	TRBV2	CASLRDQSYGYTF
TRBJ2-3	TRBV19	CASSTASGAVTQYF
TRBJ2-5	TRBV11-2	CASSQQAGGPGTQYF
TRBJ2-1	TRBV25-1	CASSESSGSYNEQFF
TRBJ1-5	TRBV6-5	CASSYSGGHQPQHF
TRBJ2-1	TRBV7-2	CASSSQGVSYNEQFF
TRBJ1-5	TRBV5-1	CASSRGDSSNQPQHF
TRBJ1-5	TRBV6-1	CASSEAYSGAYSNQPQHF
TRBJ2-3	TRBV4-2	CASSQDYPDGNTQYF
TRBJ2-5	TRBV29-1	CSGARGQETQYF
TRBJ2-1	TRBV28	CASSLILAGYEQFF
TRBJ2-1	TRBV5-1	CATSSRGFRRDEQFF
TRBJ1-2	TRBV4-1	CASSQDFAEAGYTF
TRBJ2-5	TRBV5-1	CASSLLRGRETQYF
TRBJ2-5	TRBV27	CASKGGETQYF
TRBJ2-7	TRBV6-1	CASSEAHRVTYEQYF
TRBJ2-3	TRBV11-2	CASSSRKGADTQYF
TRBJ2-1	TRBV9	CASSGSTSGGYNEQFF
TRBJ2-7	TRBV27	CASSPLDRTYEQYF
TRBJ2-1	TRBV18	CASSPTADTLGEQFF
TRBJ1-1	TRBV9	CASSVTSENTEAFF
TRBJ2-7	TRBV27	CASSRRTGYTYEQYF
TRBJ1-4	TRBV25-1	CASTAPTGGLFF
TRBJ2-7	TRBV7-9	CASSLKLAGEQYF
TRBJ2-1	TRBV18	CASSPFTSGDRYTYNEQFF
TRBJ2-7	TRBV2	CASRPRTSTPYEQYF
TRBJ2-7	TRBV5-1	CASSSGTLAYEQYF
TRBJ1-2	TRBV5-1	CASRPDTNYGYTF
TRBJ1-4	TRBV28	CATLHTSGTGLNNNEKLFF
TRBJ2-1	TRBV11-2	CASSLVASTRNEQFF
TRBJ2-7	TRBV21-1	CASSVRDRVPYEQYF
TRBJ1-3	TRBV7-9	CASSFLGGGNTIYF